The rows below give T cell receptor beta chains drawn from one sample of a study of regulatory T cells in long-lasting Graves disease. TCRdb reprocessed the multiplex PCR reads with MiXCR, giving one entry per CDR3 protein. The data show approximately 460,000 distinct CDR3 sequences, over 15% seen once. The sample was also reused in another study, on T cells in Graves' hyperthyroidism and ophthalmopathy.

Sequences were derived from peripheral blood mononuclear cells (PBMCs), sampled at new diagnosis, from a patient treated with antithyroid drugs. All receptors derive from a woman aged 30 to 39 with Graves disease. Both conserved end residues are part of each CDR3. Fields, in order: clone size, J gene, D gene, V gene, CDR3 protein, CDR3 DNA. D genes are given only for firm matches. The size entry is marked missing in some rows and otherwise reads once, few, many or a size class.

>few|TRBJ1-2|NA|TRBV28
CASSSSTGYTF
TGTGCCAGCAGTAGTTCGACTGGCTACACCTTC
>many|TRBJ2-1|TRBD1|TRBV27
CASSPGQAIWKFF
TGTGCCAGCAGTCCCGGACAGGCTATTTGGAAGTTCTTC
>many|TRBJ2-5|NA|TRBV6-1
CASSEARGAGQETQYF
TGTGCCAGCAGTGAAGCCCGTGGAGCGGGCCAAGAGACCCAGTACTTC
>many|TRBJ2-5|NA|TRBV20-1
CSARDLYRTQQETQYF
TGCAGTGCTAGAGATCTATATCGGACCCAGCAAGAGACCCAGTACTTC
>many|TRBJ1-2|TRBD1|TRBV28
CASRAPQGHGYTF
TGTGCCAGCAGGGCACCACAGGGGCATGGCTACACCTTC
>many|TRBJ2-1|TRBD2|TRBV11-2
CASTNSGRDYNEQFF
TGTGCCAGCACCAATAGCGGGAGGGACTACAATGAGCAGTTCTTC
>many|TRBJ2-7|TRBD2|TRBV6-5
CASSYRGLAVTYEQYF
TGTGCCAGCAGTTACCGAGGACTAGCGGTAACTTACGAGCAGTACTTC
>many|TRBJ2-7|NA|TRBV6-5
CASSYRGSGVTSYEQYF
TGTGCCAGCAGTTACAGGGGATCGGGGGTCACCTCCTACGAGCAGTACTTC
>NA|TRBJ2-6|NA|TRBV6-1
CASSFFLPGHHSGANVLTF
TGTGCCAGCAGCTTCTTTCTTCCGGGGCATCACTCTGGGGCCAACGTCCTGACTTTC
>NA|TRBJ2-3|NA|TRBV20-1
CSAPRAGADTQYF
TGCAGTGCCCCTAGGGCAGGTGCAGATACGCAGTATTTT
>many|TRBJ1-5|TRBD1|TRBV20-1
CSASPGGPSSQPQHF
TGCAGTGCTAGTCCAGGGGGTCCTTCTAGTCAGCCCCAGCATTTT
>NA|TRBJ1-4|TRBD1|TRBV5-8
CASSLGTGDFNEKLFF
TGTGCCAGCAGCTTGGGGACAGGGGACTTTAATGAAAAACTGTTTTTT
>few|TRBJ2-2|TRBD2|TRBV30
CAWSLWAGGKEGTGELFF
TGTGCCTGGAGCCTGTGGGCGGGAGGGAAAGAGGGCACCGGGGAGCTGTTTTTT
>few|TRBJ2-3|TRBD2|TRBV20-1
CSARDFSGKGMDTQYF
TGCAGTGCTAGGGATTTCAGCGGGAAAGGAATGGATACGCAGTATTTT
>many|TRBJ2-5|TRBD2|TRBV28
CASSSGRAGETQYF
TGTGCCAGCAGCAGCGGGAGGGCCGGAGAGACCCAGTACTTC
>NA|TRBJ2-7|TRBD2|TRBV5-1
CASLAASGSYERYF
TGCGCCAGCCTGGCGGCTAGCGGCTCCTACGAGCGGTACTTC
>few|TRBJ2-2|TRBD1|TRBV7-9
CASSDEYRGTGELFF
TGTGCCAGCAGCGATGAATACAGGGGTACCGGGGAGCTGTTTTTT
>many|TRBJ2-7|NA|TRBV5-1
CASAPGYGRRSSYEQYF
TGCGCCAGCGCCCCGGGGTACGGACGGAGGAGCTCCTACGAGCAGTACTTC
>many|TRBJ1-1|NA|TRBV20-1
CSARDLFGEAEAFF
TGCAGTGCTAGAGATCTCTTTGGGGAGGCTGAAGCTTTCTTT
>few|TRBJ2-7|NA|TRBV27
CATPSKPPREPPPYEQYF
TGTGCCACCCCCTCTAAGCCCCCAAGAGAACCCCCGCCCTACGAGCAGTACTTC
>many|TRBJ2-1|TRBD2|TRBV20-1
CSATGTTRRAEQFF
TGCAGTGCTACCGGGACTACCAGGCGAGCTGAGCAGTTCTTC
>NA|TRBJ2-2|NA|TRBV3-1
CASSPTPYTNTGELSF
TGTGCCAGCAGCCCGACACCCTACACGAACACCGGGGAGCTGTCTTTT
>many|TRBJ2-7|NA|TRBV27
CASSYPIPRRYEQYF
TGTGCCAGCAGTTACCCTATCCCCCGCCGGTACGAGCAGTACTTC
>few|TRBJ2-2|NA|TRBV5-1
CASDEGTYMAGGELFF
TGCGCCAGCGATGAAGGGACGTATATGGCCGGCGGGGAGCTGTTTTTT
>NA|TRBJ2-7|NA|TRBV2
CARRSSYEQYF
TGTGCCAGGCGGAGCTCCTACGAGCAGTACTTC
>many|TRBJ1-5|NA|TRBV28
CASSSRGRGSNQPQHF
TGTGCCAGCAGTTCTCGGGGTCGGGGGAGCAATCAGCCCCAGCATTTT
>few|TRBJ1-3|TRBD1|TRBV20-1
CSARWTGPTTIPGNTIYF
TGCAGTGCTCGTTGGACAGGCCCGACGACCATCCCTGGAAACACCATATATTTT
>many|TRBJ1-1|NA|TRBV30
CAWNPWGGTEAFF
TGTGCCTGGAACCCCTGGGGGGGCACTGAAGCTTTCTTT